This T cell receptor beta chain is drawn from a study of low-dose radiotherapy and immunotherapy resistance in tumors (dated 2022 in TCRdb). Turning to the overall study: In Cohort 1, 0.5 Gy per fraction was delivered every 2 weeks, and a total PTV dose of 6.5 Gy was prescribed. Nivolumab and ipilimumab were both given intravenously, with nivolumab at a 240 mg flat dose every two weeks and ipilimumab at 1 mg/kg every six weeks. Randomization of trial participants into treatment groups was not performed. Aspirin 300 mg was taken orally once daily by patients for four cycles, starting on cycle 1 day 1. Eight patients were included in the translational analysis: three from the first dose cohort and the first five from the second dose cohort. For Cohort 2, the dose was 1 Gy per fraction given every two weeks, adding up to 13 Gy in total across 26 weeks. Cyclophosphamide 200 mg/m2 was given intravenously every two weeks, one day before each radiation and immunotherapy administration.

At the junction V is shortened by 3 bases and J by 2 bases, with 11 bases in between. The CDR3 starts with the cysteine, ends with the phenylalanine, and has 14 residues. Only the CDR3 region is kept as DNA, spanning 42 bases read in frame from base 1. Looking up the germline V gene yields CDR1 SQVTM and CDR2 ANQGSEA. This clonotype was seen ten or more times. Its antigen has not been determined. Base qualities are missing; no much larger clone stands one base away. Per the publication, the time point label means: before trial treatment. Donors were enrolled in RACIN, a single-arm phase I dose-escalation trial combining nivolumab, ipilimumab, aspirin, low-dose cyclophosphamide and low-dose radiotherapy. To be eligible, a patient needed to have an advanced solid tumor that was TIL-negative. First-strand cDNA was synthesized using Superscript III and a set of TRAV- and TRBV-specific primers, so that both TCRalpha and TCRbeta chains were covered. An approximately 20-cycle PCR with Phusion amplified the TCRs, pairing a constant-region primer with the adapter that was attached to the V primers. Isolated mRNA was amplified with the MessageAmp II aRNA Amplification Kit, using an approximately 17-hour in vitro transcription at 37°C. The Dynabeads mRNA DIRECT Purification Kit was used to isolate the mRNA for TCR sequencing. Indexed Illumina adapters were added in a second roughly 23-cycle Phusion PCR, and the resulting products were purified with AMPure XP beads. Deep sequencing of the TCRalpha and TCRbeta libraries was carried out on an Illumina MiniSeq instrument. Processing in the source paper ran as follows. Custom Perl scripts were used to pool TCR sequences that encoded the same protein, to remove out-of-frame sequences, and to calculate the abundance of each clonotype. The analysis excluded TCR sequences that were supported by just one read. Repertoire metrics included Shannon entropy, Gini index, clonality, richness, and frequency of TCRs shared between repertoires. Through fastp at Q25 and MiXCR, TCRdb rebuilt clones from the public reads, retaining in-frame beta chains. A single entry per CDR3 protein holds the most common genes and DNA from its merged rows. The V and J calls come from TCRdb's annotation, not from the publication. The table for this sample lists nearly 95,000 distinct CDR3 sequences; roughly 9% of them were counted only once. The ten largest clones represent around 0.96% of the sample.

This receptor chain uses TRBV29-1 and TRBJ2-4; the D gene remains uncertain. This clonotype was sampled from a male donor with prostate cancer. The sequencing used PBMCs, collected before treatment. The CDR3 amino acid sequence is: CSVDSVGTKNIQYF. The nucleotide sequence is TGCAGCGTTGATAGTGTAGGGACCAAAAACATTCAGTACTTC. The entire variable domain, with the stretches around the CDR3 drawn from the reference TRBV29-1 and TRBJ2-4 proteins, is SAVISQKPSRDICQRGTSLTIQCQVDSQVTMMFWYRQQPGQSLTLIATANQGSEATYESGFVIDKFPISRPNLTFSTLTVSNMSPEDSSIYLCSVDSVGTKNIQYFGAGTRLSVL.